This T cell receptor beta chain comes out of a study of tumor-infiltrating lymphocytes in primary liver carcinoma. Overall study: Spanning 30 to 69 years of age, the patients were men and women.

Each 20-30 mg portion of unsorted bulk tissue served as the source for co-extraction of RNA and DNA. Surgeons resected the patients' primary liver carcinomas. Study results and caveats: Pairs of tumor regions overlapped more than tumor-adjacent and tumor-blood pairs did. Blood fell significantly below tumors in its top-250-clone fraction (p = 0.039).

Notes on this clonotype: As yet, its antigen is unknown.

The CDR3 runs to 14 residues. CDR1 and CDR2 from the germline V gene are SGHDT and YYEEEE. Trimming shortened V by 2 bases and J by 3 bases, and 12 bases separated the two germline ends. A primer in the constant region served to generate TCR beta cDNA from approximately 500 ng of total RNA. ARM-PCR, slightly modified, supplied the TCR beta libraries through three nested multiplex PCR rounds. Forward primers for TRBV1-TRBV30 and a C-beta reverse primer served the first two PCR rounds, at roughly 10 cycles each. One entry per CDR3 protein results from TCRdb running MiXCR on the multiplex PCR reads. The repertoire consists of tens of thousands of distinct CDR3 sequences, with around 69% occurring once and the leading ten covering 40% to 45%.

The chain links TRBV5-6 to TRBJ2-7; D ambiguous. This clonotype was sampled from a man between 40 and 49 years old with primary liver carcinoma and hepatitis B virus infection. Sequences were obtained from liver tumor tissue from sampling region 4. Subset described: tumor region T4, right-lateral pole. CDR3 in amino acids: CASSFQSRSYEQYF. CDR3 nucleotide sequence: TGTGCCAGCAGCTTTCAGTCACGGAGCTACGAGCAGTACTTC.